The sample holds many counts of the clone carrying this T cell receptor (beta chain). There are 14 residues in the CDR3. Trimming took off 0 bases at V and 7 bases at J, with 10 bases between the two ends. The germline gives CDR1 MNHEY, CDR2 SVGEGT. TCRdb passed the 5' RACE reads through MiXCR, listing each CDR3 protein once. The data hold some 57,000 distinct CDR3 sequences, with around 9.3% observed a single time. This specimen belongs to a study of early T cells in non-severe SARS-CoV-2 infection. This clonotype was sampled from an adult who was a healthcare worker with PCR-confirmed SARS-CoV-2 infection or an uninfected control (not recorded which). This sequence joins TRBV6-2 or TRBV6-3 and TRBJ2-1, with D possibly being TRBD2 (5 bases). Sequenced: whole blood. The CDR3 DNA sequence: TGTGCCAGCAGTTACTCGTACCGGAGGAATGAGCAGTTCTTC. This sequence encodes CASSYSYRRNEQFF.